A selection of T cell receptor beta chains follows, all from one sample in a study of T cell changes during pregnancy in multiple sclerosis. Libraries were prepared by immunoSEQ multiplex PCR; TCRdb keeps only in-frame clonotypes and omits some of them. This sample carries tens of thousands of clones, about nine tenths of them seen once, and the ten largest clones take roughly 8%. Here the sequenced sample was CD8+ T cells from peripheral blood mononuclear cells, taken in the first trimester of pregnancy. These TCRs come from a female donor in good health, enrolled as a control in a pregnancy study. Both conserved end residues are part of each CDR3. A D gene is named only where the DNA matches it firmly. Size is stated for part of the rows, as once, few or many counts, or as a class when the clone is expanded.

V gene	J gene	clone size	D gene	CDR3 DNA	CDR3 protein
TRBV6-6	TRBJ2-7	-	-	TGTGCCAGCAGTTACTCGACATCCTGGTCCTACGAGCAGTACTTC	CASSYSTSWSYEQYF
TRBV18	TRBJ1-1	-	-	TGTGCCAGCTCACCGACCGGGGTTGTAGGGAATACTGAAGCTTTCTTT	CASSPTGVVGNTEAFF
TRBV7-8	TRBJ1-6	-	-	TGTGCCAGCAGCCCAACAGGGTCCTATAATTCACCCCTCCACTTT	CASSPTGSYNSPLHF
TRBV7-8	TRBJ1-1	-	-	TGTGCCAGCAGCTTATCGGTGAGCACAGGGGAAGCTTTCTTT	CASSLSVSTGEAFF
TRBV9	TRBJ2-1	-	TRBD1	TGTGCCAGCAGCTCCTCCGGGACAGGGGAGAATGAGCAGTTCTTC	CASSSSGTGENEQFF
TRBV7-9	TRBJ1-2	-	TRBD1	TGTGCCAGCATAGGACAGGGCCCCCACGGCTACACCTTC	CASIGQGPHGYTF
TRBV9	TRBJ2-2	-	-	TGTGCCAGCAGCGCCGAACCACAGAACACCGGGGAGCTGTTTTTT	CASSAEPQNTGELFF
TRBV13	TRBJ2-1	-	-	TGTGCCAGCAGATCCGGGGGAACTAACAATGAGCAGTTCTTC	CASRSGGTNNEQFF
TRBV28	TRBJ2-5	-	TRBD1	TGTGCCACTATTCACACAGGGGGCATTTTCCGAGAGACCCAGTACTTC	CATIHTGGIFRETQYF
TRBV27	TRBJ1-4	large	-	TGTGCCAGCAGGAAAGGGAGAGAAGTGTTTTTT	CASRKGREVFF
TRBV4-2	TRBJ2-1	-	-	TGTGCCAGCAGCTTGAGAGGCAATGAGCAGTTCTTC	CASSLRGNEQFF
TRBV5-4	TRBJ1-4	-	TRBD1	TGTGCCAGCAGCTTGCCCGGACAGGAAAATGAAAAACTGTTTTTT	CASSLPGQENEKLFF
TRBV4-3	TRBJ1-1	few	TRBD1	TGCGCCAGCAGCCCTGGACAGGGGAGCACTGAAGCTTTCTTT	CASSPGQGSTEAFF
TRBV11-3	TRBJ1-2	-	-	TGTGCCAGCAGCAACAGGGCGGGCTATGGCTACACCTTC	CASSNRAGYGYTF
TRBV6-5	TRBJ1-4	once	-	TGTGCCAGCAGCCCTAGCGATAATGAAAAACTGTTTTTT	CASSPSDNEKLFF
TRBV19	TRBJ2-2	-	TRBD2	TGTGCCAGTAGCCGACTAGCGGGGACCGGGGAGCTGTTTTTT	CASSRLAGTGELFF
TRBV9	TRBJ2-3	-	TRBD2	TGTGCCAGCAGCGCGGGACTAGGCAGCACAGATACGCAGTATTTT	CASSAGLGSTDTQYF
TRBV21-1	TRBJ2-3	-	-	TGTGCCAGCAGGACCGGACTAGCGGGGAGATTTAGCACAGATACGCAGTATTTT	CASRTGLAGRFSTDTQYF
TRBV5-6	TRBJ2-1	once	-	TGTGCCAGCAGCCCCGGGGTTGTTGAGCAGTTCTTC	CASSPGVVEQFF
TRBV11-2	TRBJ2-7	-	-	TGTGCCAGCAGCACAGAATACAGCTTCTCAGAGCAGTACTTC	CASSTEYSFSEQYF
TRBV5-1	TRBJ2-2	-	-	TGCGCCAGCAGCCCCTACGGGGGGCAAGGCGGGGAGCTGTTTTTT	CASSPYGGQGGELFF
TRBV2	TRBJ2-6	-	TRBD1	TGTGCCAGCAGCGAAGAGGACAGGGTAGTGGCTGGGGCCAACGTCCTGACTTTC	CASSEEDRVVAGANVLTF
TRBV6-5	TRBJ1-2	-	-	TGTGCCAGCAGACGAGGGGGTGGCGGCTACACCTTC	CASRRGGGGYTF
TRBV4-2	TRBJ1-4	once	TRBD1	TGTGCCAGCAGCCAAGAGGGCGACAGGGCTGAAAAACTGTTTTTT	CASSQEGDRAEKLFF
TRBV30	TRBJ2-7	-	TRBD2	TGTGCCTGGAGGAGGGGAGGGTTCGACGAGCAGTACTTC	CAWRRGGFDEQYF
TRBV7-9	TRBJ2-1	once	TRBD1	TGTGCCAGCAGCACAGGGACAGGGGACTACAATGAGCAGTTCTTC	CASSTGTGDYNEQFF
TRBV27	TRBJ2-7	-	-	TGTGCCAGCAGTTTGTCTGGGGGCTACGAGCAGTACTTC	CASSLSGGYEQYF